Shown below are 16 T cell receptor beta chains from a single sample sequenced in a study of cytomegalovirus exposure and HLA in healthy donors. Both 60 Vbeta primers and 13 Jbeta primers went into the PCR. The data were produced by immunoSEQ multiplex PCR, yet TCRdb's version contains in-frame clones alone and is incomplete. This sample carries roughly 120,000 clones, about 76% of them seen once, and the ten largest clones take about 3.9%. Sequenced input: PBMCs. The receptors originated from a woman in her twenties or thirties in good health and CMV-seronegative.

V gene TRBV13 combines with J gene TRBJ2-7, with D tentatively TRBD2 (6 bases). Germline loops: CDR1 PRHDT, CDR2 FYEKMQ (reference sequence). V lost 5 bases and J lost 0, with 17 bases in between. This CDR3 is 16 amino acids long. CDR3 sequence reads: CASSHSGLSSSYEQYF. CDR3 nucleotides: TGTGCCAGCAGCCATTCGGGACTTTCAAGCTCCTACGAGCAGTACTTC.

V usage is TRBV7-2 and J usage is TRBJ2-2; 8 bases fit TRBD1. The CDR3 covers 17 residues. The V segment lost 6 bases and the J segment 4 bases; nucleotides outside the gene matches: 13. Per germline, CDR1 SGHTA and CDR2 FQGNSA. DNA for the CDR3: TGTGCCAGCAGTTGGGCTGGGGGCAGGGGGCGCACCGGGGAGCTGTTTTTT. This translates into CASSWAGGRGRTGELFF.

The rearrangement uses TRBV28 and TRBJ1-2, with D perhaps TRBD1 (5 bases). Trimming left V 1 base short and J 2 bases short, with 14 bases between. The germline V gene encodes CDR1 MDHEN and CDR2 SYDVKM. The CDR3 loop spans 16 amino acids. In DNA form, the CDR3 reads TGTGCCAGCAGTTTATCCCAGGGCGGCCTAAACTATGGCTACACCTTC. Translated: CASSLSQGGLNYGYTF.

The rearrangement links TRBV5-1 to TRBJ2-5, with D perhaps matching TRBD2 (7 bases). There are 15 residues in the CDR3. The germline gives CDR1 SGHRS, CDR2 YFSETQ. The V end was cut by 0 bases, the J end by 4 bases, with 13 bases between. The CDR3 sequence is CASSLEGGRPETQYF. DNA of the CDR3: TGCGCCAGCAGCTTGGAGGGGGGGCGCCCAGAGACCCAGTACTTC.

This chain uses TRBV7-9 with TRBJ1-5; D gene uncertain. CDR3 length: 16 residues. The V gene lost 0 bases and the J gene lost 5 bases, with 14 bases spanning the gap. Per the germline V gene, CDR1 is SEHNR and CDR2 is FQNEAQ (reference sequence). CDR3 in DNA: TGTGCCAGCAGCTTAGCCAGACGAGGGCAGGATCAGCCCCAGCATTTT. It specifies CASSLARRGQDQPQHF.

This clone has a single count. CDR3 coding DNA: TGTGCCAGCAGCTTAGAGTCCGCGCCCTCCTACAATGAGCAGTTCTTC. It translates to CASSLESAPSYNEQFF. The rearrangement uses TRBV13 and TRBJ2-1; D call uncertain. This CDR3 is built from 16 residues. V was trimmed by 1 base and J by 0 bases, leaving 10 bases between them. The germline CDR1 and CDR2 sequences are PRHDT and FYEKMQ (reference sequence).

V and J are TRBV7-2 and TRBJ1-3; D is unresolved. The CDR3 has 15 amino acids. Trimming left V 4 bases short and J 1 base short, with 11 bases between. From germline, CDR1 is SGHTA and CDR2 FQGNSA. The CDR3 is CASSYGEVSGNTIYF. In DNA, the CDR3 is TGTGCCAGCAGCTATGGGGAGGTGTCTGGAAACACCATATATTTT.

This chain uses TRBV27 with TRBJ2-1, with 7 bases aligning to TRBD1. V gave up 2 bases and J gave up 6 bases; unmatched junction bases: 4. The CDR3 is made up of 14 amino acids. Germline V gene sequence: CDR1 MNHEY, CDR2 SMNVEV (reference sequence). The CDR3 sequence: CASSLARDSNEQFF. The CDR3 DNA follows: TGTGCCAGCAGTTTAGCTAGGGACAGCAATGAGCAGTTCTTC.

The chain carries TRBV5-6 and TRBJ2-7, with D unresolved. V lost 5 bases and J 3 bases, leaving 6 bases between the germline ends. The CDR3 length is 11 residues. Germline assignment: CDR1 SGHDT and CDR2 YYEEEE. DNA of the CDR3: TGTGCCAGCAGTTCCTTCTACGAGCAGTACTTC. The encoded protein is CASSSFYEQYF.

The chain couples TRBV6-6 to TRBJ2-3; 7 nucleotides match TRBD2. This CDR3 has 14 amino acids. The J segment lost 5 bases and the V segment lost 7 bases, leaving 9 bases of the junction unmatched. CDR1 is MNHNY, CDR2 SVGAGI, per germline (reference sequence). The CDR3 here is CASTLGEGIDTQYF. CDR3 sequence (DNA): TGTGCCAGCACCCTAGGGGAGGGCATAGATACGCAGTATTTT.

This chain uses TRBV28 with TRBJ2-7, with 10 bases lining up with TRBD1. The CDR3 sequence is 14 residues long. The ends lost 7 bases at V and 4 bases at J; junction bases unmatched: 7. Germline V gene lookup returns CDR1 MDHEN and CDR2 SYDVKM. Here the CDR3 DNA reads TGTGCCAGCACCACCTCGGGACAGGGGTACGAGCAGTACTTC. This sequence encodes CASTTSGQGYEQYF.

The sample holds a few counts of this clone. The chain employs TRBV5-1 and TRBJ2-2; 8 bases agree with TRBD1. The CDR3 has 17 amino acids. V shed 4 bases and J 4 bases; nucleotides not matched to a gene: 12. Germline values: CDR1 SGHRS, CDR2 YFSETQ. CDR3 region: CASSLHRSTGGTGELFF. The CDR3 nucleotides read TGCGCCAGCAGCCTCCACCGATCTACAGGGGGCACCGGGGAGCTGTTTTTT. Full variable domain (remainder filled in from reference TRBV5-1 and TRBJ2-2): KAGVTQTPRYLIKTRGQQVTLSCSPISGHRSVSWYQQTPGQGLQFLFEYFSETQRNKGNFPGRFSGRQFSNSRSEMNVSTLELGDSALYLCASSLHRSTGGTGELFFGEGSRLTVL.

This chain uses TRBV6-6 with TRBJ2-3; 9 bases are shared with TRBD1. This CDR3 contains 15 residues. Germline V gives CDR1 MNHNY, CDR2 SVGAGI (reference sequence). With 2 bases clipped from V and 3 bases from J, the junction kept 3 bases outside the gene matches. For the CDR3, the DNA is TGTGCCAGCAGTTACGAGGGACAGGGTACAGATACGCAGTATTTT. It codes for CASSYEGQGTDTQYF.

This clone has only one observation. The V and J genes are TRBV5-1 and TRBJ2-5, with 11 bases that match TRBD1. The trim removed 4 bases at V and 7 bases at J, leaving 9 bases unmatched. In germline, CDR1 is SGHRS, CDR2 YFSETQ. The CDR3 runs to 15 residues. The CDR3 spells CASSIGQGARGTQYF. The CDR3 coding sequence is TGCGCCAGCAGCATCGGACAGGGGGCGCGAGGGACCCAGTACTTC.

V gene TRBV4-2 combines with J gene TRBJ2-1; 12 nucleotides agree with TRBD2. V was clipped by 0 bases and J by 5 bases; unmatched bases: 8. The germline CDR1 and CDR2 sequences are LGHNA and YNFKEQ. This CDR3 region has 18 residues. CDR3 nucleotides: TGTGCCAGCAGCCAAGAGGCTAGCGGGAGGGCCTGGGACAATGAGCAGTTCTTC. Encoded protein: CASSQEASGRAWDNEQFF.

The V and J genes are TRBV7-2 and TRBJ1-2, with 7 bases that match TRBD1. After removal of 5 bases from V and 5 bases from J, the junction contained 8 bases not matched to a gene. CDR1 SGHTA and CDR2 FQGNSA come from the germline V gene. The CDR3 extends over 14 amino acids. CDR3 amino acids: CASSKADREYGYTF. Written as DNA, the CDR3 is TGTGCCAGCAGCAAGGCTGACAGGGAATATGGCTACACCTTC.